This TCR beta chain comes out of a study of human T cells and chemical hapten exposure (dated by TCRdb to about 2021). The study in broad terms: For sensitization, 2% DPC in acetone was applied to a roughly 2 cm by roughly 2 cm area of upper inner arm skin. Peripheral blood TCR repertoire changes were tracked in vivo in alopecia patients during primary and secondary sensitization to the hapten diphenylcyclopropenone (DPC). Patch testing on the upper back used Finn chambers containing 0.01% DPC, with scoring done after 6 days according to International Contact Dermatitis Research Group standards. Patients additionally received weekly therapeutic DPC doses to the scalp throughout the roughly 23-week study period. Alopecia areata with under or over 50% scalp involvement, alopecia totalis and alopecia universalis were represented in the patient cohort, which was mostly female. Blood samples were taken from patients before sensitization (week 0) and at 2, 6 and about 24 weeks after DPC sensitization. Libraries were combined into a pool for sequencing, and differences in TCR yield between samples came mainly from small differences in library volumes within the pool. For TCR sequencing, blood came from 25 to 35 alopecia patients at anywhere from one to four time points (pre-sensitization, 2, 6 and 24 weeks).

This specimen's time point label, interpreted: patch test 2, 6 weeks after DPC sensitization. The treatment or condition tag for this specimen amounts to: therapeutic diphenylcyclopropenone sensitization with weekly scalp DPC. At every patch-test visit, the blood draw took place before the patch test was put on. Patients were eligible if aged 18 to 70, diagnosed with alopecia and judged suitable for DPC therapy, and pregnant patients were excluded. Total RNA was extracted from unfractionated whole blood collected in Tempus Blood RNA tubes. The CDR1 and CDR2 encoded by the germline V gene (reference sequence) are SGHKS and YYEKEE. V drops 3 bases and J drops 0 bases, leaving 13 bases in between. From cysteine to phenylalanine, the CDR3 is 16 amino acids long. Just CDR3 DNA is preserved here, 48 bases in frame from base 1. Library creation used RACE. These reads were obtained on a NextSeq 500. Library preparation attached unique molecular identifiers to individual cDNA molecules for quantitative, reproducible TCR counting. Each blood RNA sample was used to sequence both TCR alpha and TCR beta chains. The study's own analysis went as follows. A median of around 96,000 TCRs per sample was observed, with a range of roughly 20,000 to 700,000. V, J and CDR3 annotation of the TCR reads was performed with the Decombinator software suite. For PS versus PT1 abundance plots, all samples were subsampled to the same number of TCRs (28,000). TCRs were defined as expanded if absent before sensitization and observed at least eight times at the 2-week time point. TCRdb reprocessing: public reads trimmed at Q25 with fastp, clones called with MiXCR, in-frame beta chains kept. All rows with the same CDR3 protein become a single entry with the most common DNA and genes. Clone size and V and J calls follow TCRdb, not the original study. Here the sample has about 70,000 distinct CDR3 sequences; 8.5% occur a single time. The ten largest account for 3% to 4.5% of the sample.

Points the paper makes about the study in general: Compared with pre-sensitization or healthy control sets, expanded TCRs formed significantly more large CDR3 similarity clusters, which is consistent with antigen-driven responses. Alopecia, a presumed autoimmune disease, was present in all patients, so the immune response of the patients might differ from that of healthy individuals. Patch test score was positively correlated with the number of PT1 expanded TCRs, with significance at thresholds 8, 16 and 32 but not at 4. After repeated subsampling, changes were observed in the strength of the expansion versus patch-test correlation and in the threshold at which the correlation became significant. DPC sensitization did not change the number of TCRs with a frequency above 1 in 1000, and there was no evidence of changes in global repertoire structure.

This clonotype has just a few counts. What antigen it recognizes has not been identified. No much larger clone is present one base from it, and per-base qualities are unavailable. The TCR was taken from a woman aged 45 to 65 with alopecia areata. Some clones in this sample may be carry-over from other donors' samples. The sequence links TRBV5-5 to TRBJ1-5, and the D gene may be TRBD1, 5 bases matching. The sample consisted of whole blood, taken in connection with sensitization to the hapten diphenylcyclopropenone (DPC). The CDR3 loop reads CASSSGGTFSNQPQHF. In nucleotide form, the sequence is TGTGCCAGCAGCTCCGGGGGGACTTTTAGCAATCAGCCCCAGCATTTT.